The clone carrying this T cell receptor (beta chain) was seen more than once but under ten times. What it binds is not known. Germline assignment: CDR1 MGHRA and CDR2 YSYEKL. The V segment lost 0 bases and the J segment 6 bases; nucleotides outside the gene matches: 9. The CDR3 has 18 residues. The data were obtained in a study of identical twins. Study conclusions and caveats: Conclusions came from cross-sectional statistical analysis, not from following the same donors. In beta out-of-frame sequences, the excess sharing between twins was weaker.

TCRdb ran MiXCR on the 5' RACE reads and lists one entry per CDR3 protein. The table includes hundreds of thousands of distinct CDR3 sequences, roughly 12% detected once. These data were also reused for a study on yellow fever vaccine responses in identical twins. That report notes: Twins showed a vaccine T cell response that reportedly seemed partly convergent, partly personalized.

Source material: PBMCs. The TCR was taken from a woman aged 18-35 years in good health. The V and J genes are TRBV4-1 and TRBJ2-2; 11 positions agree with TRBD2. The CDR3 loop reads CASSQDRSGRASAGELFF. DNA for the CDR3: TGCGCCAGCAGCCAAGATCGTAGCGGGAGGGCCTCGGCCGGGGAGCTGTTTTTT.